The next 30 T cell receptor beta chains were all read from a single sample in a study of shared clonotypes between healthy human individuals. Clones were sequenced by immunoSEQ multiplex PCR, and TCRdb holds only the in-frame ones, with some missing. Of a few million clones in the sample, 85% to 95% are singletons; the top ten hold around 0.4%. Sequenced sample: naive CD4+ T cells from PBMCs. Subset specified: CD45RA+ positively selected. Receptors were obtained from a man aged 18-30 years in good health. Some clones in this sample may be carry-over from other donors' samples.

This clone was picked up one time. V and J are TRBV5-6 and TRBJ2-1; D is perhaps TRBD1 (6 bases). V was pared by 4 bases and J by 8 bases, with 22 bases between. The germline V gene has CDR1 SGHDT and CDR2 YYEEEE. This CDR3 comprises 16 residues. The CDR3 loop is CASSPRRLVGGDEQFF. CDR3 nucleotides: TGTGCCAGCAGCCCCCGCCGTCTCGTAGGGGGTGATGAGCAGTTCTTC.

The rearrangement joins TRBV15 to TRBJ2-3; a weak D match, TRBD1 (6 bases). Germline V gives CDR1 LNHNV, CDR2 YYDKDF (reference sequence). The ends were cut back, 3 bases at V and 4 bases at J, with 11 bases in the middle. The CDR3 runs to 14 residues. Here the CDR3 reads CATSRIRGADTQYF. The CDR3, as DNA: TGTGCCACCAGCAGGATCAGGGGCGCAGATACGCAGTATTTT.

The chain is built from TRBV2 and TRBJ1-2; 9 bases are a match to TRBD1. The CDR3 consists of 14 residues. J was trimmed by 4 bases and V by 5 bases; bases with no gene match: 5. Looked up from germline, CDR1 is SNHLY and CDR2 is FYNNEI. CDR3: CASSIGTGIYGYTF. As DNA, the CDR3 is TGTGCCAGCAGTATCGGGACAGGGATCTATGGCTACACCTTC.

The chain employs TRBV5-1 and TRBJ2-3, with 7 bases matching TRBD1. CDR3 size: 14 residues. With 4 bases clipped from V and 2 bases from J, the junction kept 4 bases outside the gene matches. Germline V gene sequence: CDR1 SGHRS, CDR2 YFSETQ. CDR3 region: CASSVGQDTDTQYF. The CDR3, as DNA: TGCGCCAGCAGCGTCGGACAGGACACAGATACGCAGTATTTT.

The V call is TRBV18, the J call TRBJ2-1, with D hard to call. This CDR3 comprises 13 residues. The germline V gene has CDR1 KGHSH and CDR2 LQKENI. V was pared by 3 bases and J by 5 bases, with 8 bases between. The CDR3 nucleotides are TGTGCCAGCTCACCCGCCGGTAACAATGAGCAGTTCTTC. It codes for CASSPAGNNEQFF.

The CDR3 spells CASSEAGVGELFF. CDR3 sequence (DNA): TGTGCCAGCAGTGAAGCGGGAGTCGGGGAGCTGTTTTTT. V gene TRBV2 combines with J gene TRBJ2-2, with TRBD2 as a possible D gene (5 bases). The V end was cut by 0 bases, the J end by 7 bases, with 6 bases between. This CDR3 has 13 residues. The germline V gene encodes CDR1 SNHLY and CDR2 FYNNEI.

The rearrangement joins TRBV28 to TRBJ2-7; TRBD1 matches 8 bases. CDR3 length: 14 residues. Unmatched junction bases numbered 9, after V lost 6 bases and J lost 5 bases. In germline, CDR1 is MDHEN, CDR2 SYDVKM. The DNA of the CDR3 is TGTGCCAGCAGCCCCCAGGGGGCGAGGAACGAGCAGTACTTC. It is translated as CASSPQGARNEQYF. Variable domain in full (rest from reference TRBV28 and TRBJ2-7): DVKVTQSSRYLVKRTGEKVFLECVQDMDHENMFWYRQDPGLGLRLIYFSYDVKMKEKGDIPEGYSVSREKKERFSLILESASTNQTSMYLCASSPQGARNEQYFGPGTRLTVT.

As for this clone: The sample carries other DNA sequences with the same CDR3. This sequence joins TRBV20-1 and TRBJ2-1, with D hard to call. The CDR3 is 11 amino acids. The V gene's germline CDR1 is DFQATT and CDR2 SNEGSKA (reference sequence). The V gene lost 3 bases and the J gene lost 8 bases, with 8 bases spanning the gap. Here the CDR3 reads CSASRTDEQFF. The CDR3 DNA follows: TGCAGTGCTAGTCGTACCGATGAGCAGTTCTTC.

The rearrangement links TRBV2 to TRBJ2-3, with D possibly being TRBD1 or TRBD2 (5 bases each). This CDR3 comprises 14 residues. V was shortened by 7 bases and J by 0 bases, with 11 bases between the two germline ends. In germline, CDR1 is SNHLY, CDR2 FYNNEI. In DNA form, the CDR3 reads TGTGCCAGCAAACGCCGGGACAGCACAGATACGCAGTATTTT. It encodes CASKRRDSTDTQYF.

This clone was seen just once. Additional DNA sequences in this sample encode the identical CDR3. The gene calls are TRBV5-1 and TRBJ1-1; D gene unclear. Trimming removed 1 base from V and 4 bases from J, with 8 bases in between. From germline, CDR1 is SGHRS and CDR2 YFSETQ. The CDR3 loop spans 13 amino acids. DNA for the CDR3: TGCGCCAGCAGCTTGTCGGGAGGCACTGAAGCTTTCTTT. Translating gives CASSLSGGTEAFF.

The chain couples TRBV28 to TRBJ2-3; 7 bases agree with TRBD2. V shed 4 bases and J 2 bases; nucleotides not matched to a gene: 15. Germline V gene lookup returns CDR1 MDHEN and CDR2 SYDVKM. The CDR3 is 18 residues long. The CDR3 is CASSSSGTTQGPTDTQYF. In DNA, the CDR3 is TGTGCCAGCAGTTCGTCCGGGACTACCCAAGGCCCCACAGATACGCAGTATTTT. Based on the CDR3 plus reference TRBV28 and TRBJ2-3, the full variable domain is DVKVTQSSRYLVKRTGEKVFLECVQDMDHENMFWYRQDPGLGLRLIYFSYDVKMKEKGDIPEGYSVSREKKERFSLILESASTNQTSMYLCASSSSGTTQGPTDTQYFGPGTRLTVL.

In regard to this clone: The same CDR3 arises from other DNA sequences in this sample as well. V usage is TRBV7-3 and J usage is TRBJ1-3; D might be TRBD1 (6 bases). CDR1 is SGHTA, CDR2 FQGTGA, per germline. The CDR3 consists of 14 residues. V gave up 2 bases and J gave up 4 bases, with 9 bases separating them. The CDR3 nucleotides are TGTGCCAGCAGCTTAGGGACATCCGGAAACACCATATATTTT. It translates to CASSLGTSGNTIYF.

This chain joins TRBV2 and TRBJ2-3, with 11 bases that match TRBD1. The junction had 12 bases not matched to a gene; V was cut back by 4 bases and J by 6 bases. The V gene's germline CDR1 is SNHLY and CDR2 FYNNEI. The CDR3 sequence is 17 residues long. The CDR3 reads CASSAHPGQGASDTQYF. CDR3 DNA: TGTGCCAGCAGTGCCCACCCCGGACAGGGGGCTTCGGATACGCAGTATTTT.

The chain recombines TRBV18 with TRBJ1-1; D is perhaps TRBD1 (5 bases). V lost 6 bases to trimming and J lost 8 bases, with 16 bases between them. The CDR3 loop spans 13 amino acids. Germline lookup yields CDR1 KGHSH and CDR2 LQKENI. The CDR3 DNA is TGTGCCAGCTCCTTAACGGGGGGACTAGAAGCTTTCTTT. It is translated as CASSLTGGLEAFF.

The V call is TRBV18, the J call TRBJ2-5; no clear D. Between the trimmed V and J ends, which lost 6 bases and 5 bases, there was a span of 10 bases. Germline assignment: CDR1 KGHSH and CDR2 LQKENI. The length of the CDR3 is 12 residues. The CDR3 is CASSLSGETQYF. The CDR3 bases are TGTGCCAGCTCCTTAAGTGGGGAGACCCAGTACTTC.

The chain recombines TRBV9 with TRBJ2-1, with 8 bases aligning to TRBD2. The CDR3 is made up of 14 amino acids. V shed 2 bases, J shed 9 bases, and the junction held 7 bases outside the gene matches. The germline V gene encodes CDR1 SGDLS and CDR2 YYNGEE. In nucleotides, the CDR3 is TGTGCCAGCAGCGTGCTGACTAGCGCGGCTGAGCAGTTCTTC. Amino acids: CASSVLTSAAEQFF.

This chain connects TRBV2 to TRBJ2-1, with 12 bases aligning to TRBD2. After removal of 9 bases from V and 4 bases from J, the junction contained 16 bases not matched to a gene. CDR1 is SNHLY, CDR2 FYNNEI, per germline. The CDR3 has 18 residues. The CDR3 sequence is CASRGLAGSISTYNEQFF. The CDR3 DNA reads as TGTGCCAGTAGGGGACTAGCGGGTTCCATATCAACTTACAATGAGCAGTTCTTC.

About this clone: Within the sample, other DNA sequences also encode this same CDR3. The chain combines TRBV28 with TRBJ1-2, with D perhaps TRBD1 (5 bases). Germline CDR1 and CDR2: MDHEN and SYDVKM. This CDR3 spans 14 amino acids. Trimming took off 2 bases at V and 2 bases at J, with 9 bases between the two ends. The DNA of the CDR3 is TGTGCCAGCAGTTTAACAGGAGTGAACTATGGCTACACCTTC. Amino acid sequence: CASSLTGVNYGYTF.

The chain is built from TRBV7-2 and TRBJ2-7; D not certain. The CDR3 runs 15 residues. Looked up from germline, CDR1 is SGHTA and CDR2 is FQGNSA. V dropped 2 bases and J dropped 0 bases, with 11 bases sitting between them. The CDR3 region is CASSLFTLNSYEQYF. DNA of the CDR3: TGTGCCAGCAGCTTATTCACCCTTAACTCCTACGAGCAGTACTTC.

The chain uses TRBV18 and TRBJ2-3, with TRBD2 matching over 7 bases. Germline CDR1 reads KGHSH; CDR2 reads LQKENI. CDR3 length: 17 amino acids. V shed 1 base, J shed 4 bases, and the junction held 11 bases outside the gene matches. CDR3 coding DNA: TGTGCCAGCTCACCACTGGCCGGGACTACCCTTCCAGATACGCAGTATTTT. It specifies CASSPLAGTTLPDTQYF.

For this clone: Other DNA variants within this sample encode the same CDR3. The rearrangement joins TRBV5-1 to TRBJ2-2, with D hard to call. Germline V CDR1 and CDR2: SGHRS, YFSETQ. Trimming pared 0 bases from V and 6 bases from J, leaving 3 bases between. This CDR3 has 12 amino acids. The CDR3 is CASSLGAGELFF. DNA of the CDR3: TGCGCCAGCAGCTTGGGAGCCGGGGAGCTGTTTTTT.

In this sample, this clone turned up a few times. The genes are TRBV19 and TRBJ2-7; 11 nucleotides line up with TRBD1. The CDR3 spans 15 residues. With V trimmed by 7 bases and J by 3 bases, 8 bases remained unmatched. The V gene's germline CDR1 is LNHDA and CDR2 SQIVND (reference sequence). The CDR3 coding sequence is TGTGCCAGTACCCTAAAGGGACAGGGGGTCTACGAGCAGTACTTC. Residues: CASTLKGQGVYEQYF.

The chain recombines TRBV21-1 with TRBJ2-1; the D call in the table, TRBD2, was not verified against the DNA. TRBV21-1 is a pseudogene segment. The CDR3 spans 18 residues. As DNA, the CDR3 is TGTGCCAGCAGCATCCCGTCGCGCCCTAGAAGATACTACAATGAGCAGTTCTTC. Translation: CASSIPSRPRRYYNEQFF.

This clone was detected only once. V usage is TRBV20-1 and J usage is TRBJ1-1; no firm D call. The length of the CDR3 is 11 residues. The germline V gene encodes CDR1 DFQATT and CDR2 SNEGSKA (reference sequence). CDR3 nucleotide sequence: TGCAGCCGTTTTCGGAACACTGAAGCTTTCTTT. This translates into CSRFRNTEAFF.

The chain has TRBV30 and TRBJ2-5; TRBD1 aligns across 7 bases. CDR3 size: 15 residues. Germline assignment: CDR1 GTSNPN and CDR2 SVGIG (reference sequence). The junction had 6 bases not matched to a gene; V was cut back by 2 bases and J by 0 bases. CDR3 in amino acids: CAWSPGQADQETQYF. The CDR3 nucleotides are TGTGCCTGGAGTCCCGGACAGGCCGACCAAGAGACCCAGTACTTC.

The chain couples TRBV7-9 to TRBJ1-2; D might be TRBD1 (5 bases). Per germline, CDR1 SEHNR and CDR2 FQNEAQ (reference sequence). Deletions cut 2 bases from V and 6 bases from J, with 16 bases between. This CDR3 contains 15 residues. CDR3 region: CASSLLGTVQHGYTF. The CDR3 region has the DNA TGTGCCAGCAGCTTACTCGGGACCGTACAACATGGCTACACCTTC.

V is TRBV28 and J is TRBJ2-7; 10 bases line up with TRBD2. This CDR3 is 15 amino acids long. Unmatched junction bases numbered 11, after V lost 6 bases and J lost 6 bases. Germline V CDR1 and CDR2: MDHEN, SYDVKM. Here the CDR3 DNA reads TGTGCCAGCAGGGCGCTAGCGGGAGCTCCTATCGAGCAGTACTTC. Its protein is CASRALAGAPIEQYF.

The gene calls are TRBV9 and TRBJ2-1, with D hard to call. CDR1 SGDLS and CDR2 YYNGEE come from the germline V gene. This CDR3 has 13 amino acids. Trimming left V 0 bases short and J 6 bases short, with 7 bases between. CDR3 DNA: TGTGCCAGCAGCGTAGGGCCGATCAATGAGCAGTTCTTC. Translating it yields CASSVGPINEQFF.

The chain employs TRBV5-4 and TRBJ2-7; D is uncertain. Trimming took 4 bases from V and 6 from J, leaving 14 bases between them. This CDR3 is 13 amino acids long. The germline CDR1 and CDR2 sequences are SGHNT and YYREEE (reference sequence). The CDR3 sequence: CASSTQHGAEQYF. In nucleotides, the CDR3 is TGTGCCAGCAGCACGCAGCACGGCGCCGAGCAGTACTTC.

The chain couples TRBV19 to TRBJ1-5; possibly TRBD1 for D (5 bases). CDR3 length: 14 residues. The germline V gene has CDR1 LNHDA and CDR2 SQIVND (reference sequence). The CDR3 spells CPVGRYRTLFPQHF. Written as DNA, the CDR3 is TGTCCGGTGGGGCGGTACAGAACCCTCTTCCCCCAGCATTTT.